This T cell receptor (beta chain) emerged from a study of shared clonotypes between healthy human individuals. None of the donors, who were healthy HIV-negative adults, had recently had acute infections or vaccinations. The authors divided CD4+ cells into CD45RA+ naive and CD45RA-negative memory subsets. This CDR3 comprises 17 residues. Assay execution took place at the deep level. TCRdb keeps only in-frame clones here, not all; method: immunoSEQ multiplex PCR. Of roughly 1,100,000 clones detected, about 75% appear once; the ten largest clones hold about 1.5%. This sequence was found in a man aged 18 to 29 in good health. Specimen: memory CD4+ T cells sorted from blood. Subset described: CD45RA-negative fraction. V and J are TRBV12-1 and TRBJ2-1; no check of the table's D call, TRBD2, against the DNA was made. TRBV12-1 is labeled a pseudogene. The CDR3 protein is CASSFSLEGPEYNEQFF. In nucleotides, the CDR3 is TGTGCCAGCAGCTTTTCATTGGAGGGCCCGGAGTACAATGAGCAGTTCTTC.